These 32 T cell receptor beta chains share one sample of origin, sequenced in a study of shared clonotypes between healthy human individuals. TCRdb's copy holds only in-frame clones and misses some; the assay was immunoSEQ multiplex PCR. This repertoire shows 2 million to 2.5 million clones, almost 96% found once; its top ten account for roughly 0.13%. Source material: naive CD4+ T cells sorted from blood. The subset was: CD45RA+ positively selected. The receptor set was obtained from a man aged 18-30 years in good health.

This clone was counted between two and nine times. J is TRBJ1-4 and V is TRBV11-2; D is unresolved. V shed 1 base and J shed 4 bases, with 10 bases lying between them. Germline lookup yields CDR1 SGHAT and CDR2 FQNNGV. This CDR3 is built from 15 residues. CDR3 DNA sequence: TGTGCCAGCAGCTTAGGTCGGGGTTTTAATGAAAAACTGTTTTTT. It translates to CASSLGRGFNEKLFF.

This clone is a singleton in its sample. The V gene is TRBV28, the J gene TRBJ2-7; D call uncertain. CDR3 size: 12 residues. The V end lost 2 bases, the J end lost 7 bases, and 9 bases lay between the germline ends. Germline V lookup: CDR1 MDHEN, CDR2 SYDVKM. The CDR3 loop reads CASSLGRGEQYF. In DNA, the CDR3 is TGTGCCAGCAGTTTAGGCAGAGGAGAGCAGTACTTC.

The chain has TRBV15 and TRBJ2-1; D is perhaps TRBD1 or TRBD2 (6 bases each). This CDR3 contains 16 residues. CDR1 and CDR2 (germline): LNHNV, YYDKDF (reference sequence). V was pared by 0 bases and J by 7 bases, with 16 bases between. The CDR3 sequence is CATSRDEGGRTNEQFF. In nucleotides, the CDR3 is TGTGCCACCAGCAGAGATGAGGGGGGCAGGACGAATGAGCAGTTCTTC.

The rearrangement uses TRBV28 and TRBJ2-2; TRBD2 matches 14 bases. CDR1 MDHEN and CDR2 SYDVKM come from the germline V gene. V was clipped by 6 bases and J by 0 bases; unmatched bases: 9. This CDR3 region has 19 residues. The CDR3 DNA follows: TGTGCCAGCAGATCCGCGGGACTAGCGGGGGACTCGAACACCGGGGAGCTGTTTTTT. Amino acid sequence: CASRSAGLAGDSNTGELFF.

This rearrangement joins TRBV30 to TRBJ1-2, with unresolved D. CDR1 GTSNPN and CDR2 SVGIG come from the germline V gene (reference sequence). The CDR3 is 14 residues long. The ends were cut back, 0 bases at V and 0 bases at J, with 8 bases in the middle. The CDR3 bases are TGTGCCTGGAGTGTATTGACTTCTAACTATGGCTACACCTTC. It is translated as CAWSVLTSNYGYTF.

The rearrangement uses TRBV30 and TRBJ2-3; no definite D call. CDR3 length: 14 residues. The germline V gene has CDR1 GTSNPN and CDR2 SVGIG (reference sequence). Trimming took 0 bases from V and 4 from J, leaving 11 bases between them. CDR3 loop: CAWSVRGVADTQYF. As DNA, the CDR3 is TGTGCCTGGAGTGTTCGTGGGGTCGCAGATACGCAGTATTTT.

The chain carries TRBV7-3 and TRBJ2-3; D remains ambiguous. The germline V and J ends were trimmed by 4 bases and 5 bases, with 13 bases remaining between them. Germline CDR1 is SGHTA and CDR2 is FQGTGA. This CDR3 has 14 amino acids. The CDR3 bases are TGTGCCAGCAGCTCTCGAAAAGCCGGAGATACGCAGTATTTT. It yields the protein CASSSRKAGDTQYF.

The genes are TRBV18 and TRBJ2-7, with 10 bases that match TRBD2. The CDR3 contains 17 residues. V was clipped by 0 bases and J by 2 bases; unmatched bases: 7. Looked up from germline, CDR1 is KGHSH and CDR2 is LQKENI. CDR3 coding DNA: TGTGCCAGCTCACCACCTGCTAGCGGGGGCTATACCTACGAGCAGTACTTC. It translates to CASSPPASGGYTYEQYF. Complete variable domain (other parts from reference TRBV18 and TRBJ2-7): NAGVMQNPRHLVRRRGQEARLRCSPMKGHSHVYWYRQLPEEGLKFMVYLQKENIIDESGMPKERFSAEFPKEGPSILRIQQVVRGDSAAYFCASSPPASGGYTYEQYFGPGTRLTVT.

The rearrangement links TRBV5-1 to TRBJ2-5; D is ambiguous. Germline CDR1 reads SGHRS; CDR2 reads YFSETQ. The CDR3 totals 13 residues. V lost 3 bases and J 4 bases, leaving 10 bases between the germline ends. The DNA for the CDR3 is TGCGCCAGCAGCTCTCAGGTCAGAGAGACCCAGTACTTC. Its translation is CASSSQVRETQYF. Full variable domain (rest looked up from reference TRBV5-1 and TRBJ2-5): KAGVTQTPRYLIKTRGQQVTLSCSPISGHRSVSWYQQTPGQGLQFLFEYFSETQRNKGNFPGRFSGRQFSNSRSEMNVSTLELGDSALYLCASSSQVRETQYFGPGTRLLVL.

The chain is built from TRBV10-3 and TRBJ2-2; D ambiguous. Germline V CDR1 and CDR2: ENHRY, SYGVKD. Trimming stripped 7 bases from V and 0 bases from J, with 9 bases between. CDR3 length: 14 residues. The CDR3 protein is CAITNAANTGELFF. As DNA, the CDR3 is TGTGCCATCACCAACGCCGCGAACACCGGGGAGCTGTTTTTT.

The DNA of the CDR3 is TGTGCCTGGAGTGTAAGACGGGCACTGGATAATTCACCCCTCCACTTT. Translated: CAWSVRRALDNSPLHF. V usage is TRBV30 and J usage is TRBJ1-6; no definite D call. This CDR3 is built from 16 residues. Germline-derived CDR1 and CDR2 are GTSNPN and SVGIG (reference sequence). Trimming shortened V by 0 bases and J by 5 bases, and 14 bases separated the two germline ends.

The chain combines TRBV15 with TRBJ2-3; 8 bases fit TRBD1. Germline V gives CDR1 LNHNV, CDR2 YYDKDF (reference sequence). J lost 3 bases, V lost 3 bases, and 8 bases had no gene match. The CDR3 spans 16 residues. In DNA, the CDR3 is TGTGCCACCAGCAGGTACAGGGGGGTCCTGACAGATACGCAGTATTTT. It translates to CATSRYRGVLTDTQYF. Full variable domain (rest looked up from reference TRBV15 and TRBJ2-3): DAMVIQNPRYQVTQFGKPVTLSCSQTLNHNVMYWYQQKSSQAPKLLFHYYDKDFNNEADTPDNFQSRRPNTSFCFLDIRSPGLGDTAMYLCATSRYRGVLTDTQYFGPGTRLTVL.

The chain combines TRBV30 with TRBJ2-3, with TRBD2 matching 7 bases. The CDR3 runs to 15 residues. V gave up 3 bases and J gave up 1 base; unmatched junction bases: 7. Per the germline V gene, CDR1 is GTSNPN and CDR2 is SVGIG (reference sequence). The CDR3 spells CAWRVPGGGTDTQYF. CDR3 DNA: TGTGCCTGGAGAGTCCCGGGAGGAGGCACAGATACGCAGTATTTT.

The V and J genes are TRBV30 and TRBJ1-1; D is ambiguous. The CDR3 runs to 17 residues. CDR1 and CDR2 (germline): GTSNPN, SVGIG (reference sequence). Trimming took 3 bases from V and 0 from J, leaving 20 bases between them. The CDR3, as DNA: TGTGCCTGGAGAGGAGGGAAAACTTCCCCCCTGAACACTGAAGCTTTCTTT. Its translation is CAWRGGKTSPLNTEAFF.

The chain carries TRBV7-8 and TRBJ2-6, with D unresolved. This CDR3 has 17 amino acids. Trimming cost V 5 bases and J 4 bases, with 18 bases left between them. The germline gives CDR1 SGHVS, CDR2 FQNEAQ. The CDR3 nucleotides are TGTGCCAGCAGCCAATATGCCCTAAGGTCCGGGGCCAACGTCCTGACTTTC. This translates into CASSQYALRSGANVLTF.

In DNA form, the CDR3 reads TGTGCCTGGAGTGAGGGTCGACAGGGCGAAAAACTGTTTTTT. It encodes CAWSEGRQGEKLFF. The chain uses TRBV30 and TRBJ1-4; 7 positions agree with TRBD1. V was pared by 1 base and J by 8 bases, with 7 bases of the junction left unmatched. The CDR3 is made up of 14 amino acids. Germline assignment: CDR1 GTSNPN and CDR2 SVGIG (reference sequence).

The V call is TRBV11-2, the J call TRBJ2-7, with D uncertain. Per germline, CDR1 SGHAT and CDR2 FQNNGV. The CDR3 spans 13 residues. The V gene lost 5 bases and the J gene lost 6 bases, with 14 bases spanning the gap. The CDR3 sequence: CASSIGLRGEQYF. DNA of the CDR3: TGTGCCAGCAGCATCGGGCTTCGCGGCGAGCAGTACTTC.

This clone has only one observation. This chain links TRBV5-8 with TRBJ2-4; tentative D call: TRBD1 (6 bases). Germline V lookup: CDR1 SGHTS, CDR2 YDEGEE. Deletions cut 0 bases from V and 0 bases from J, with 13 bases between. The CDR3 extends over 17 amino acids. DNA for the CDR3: TGTGCCAGCAGCTTGGTTTACGGGACACAAGCCAAAAACATTCAGTACTTC. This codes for CASSLVYGTQAKNIQYF.

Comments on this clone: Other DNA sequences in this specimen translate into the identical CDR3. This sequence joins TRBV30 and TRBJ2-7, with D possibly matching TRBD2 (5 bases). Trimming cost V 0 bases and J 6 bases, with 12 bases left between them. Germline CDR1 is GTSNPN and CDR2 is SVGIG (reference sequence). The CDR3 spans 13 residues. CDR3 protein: CAWSVSGGGEQYF. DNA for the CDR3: TGTGCCTGGAGTGTATCAGGAGGCGGCGAGCAGTACTTC.

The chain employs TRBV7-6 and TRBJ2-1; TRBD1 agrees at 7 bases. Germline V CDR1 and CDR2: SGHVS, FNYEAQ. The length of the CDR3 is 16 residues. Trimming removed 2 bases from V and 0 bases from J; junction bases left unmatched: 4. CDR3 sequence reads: CASSLLGGSSYNEQFF. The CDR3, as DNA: TGTGCCAGCAGCTTATTAGGGGGCAGCTCCTACAATGAGCAGTTCTTC.

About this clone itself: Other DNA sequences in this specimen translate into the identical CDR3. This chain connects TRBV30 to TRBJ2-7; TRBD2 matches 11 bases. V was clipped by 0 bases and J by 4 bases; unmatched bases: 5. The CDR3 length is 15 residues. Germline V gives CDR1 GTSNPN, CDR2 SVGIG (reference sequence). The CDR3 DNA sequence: TGTGCCTGGAGTGTCCTAGCGGGAGGACCGTACGAGCAGTACTTC. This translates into CAWSVLAGGPYEQYF.

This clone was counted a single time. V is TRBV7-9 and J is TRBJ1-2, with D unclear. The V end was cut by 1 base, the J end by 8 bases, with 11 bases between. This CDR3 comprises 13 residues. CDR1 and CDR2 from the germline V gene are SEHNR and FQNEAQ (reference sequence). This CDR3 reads CASSLDSDGGYTF. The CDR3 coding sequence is TGTGCCAGCAGCTTAGACTCTGACGGGGGCTACACCTTC.

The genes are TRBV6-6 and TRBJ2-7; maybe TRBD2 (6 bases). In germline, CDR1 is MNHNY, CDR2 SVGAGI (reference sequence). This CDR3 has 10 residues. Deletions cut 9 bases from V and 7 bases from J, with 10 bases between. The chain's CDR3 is CASSGEEQYF. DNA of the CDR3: TGTGCCAGTTCGGGGGAGGAGCAGTACTTC.

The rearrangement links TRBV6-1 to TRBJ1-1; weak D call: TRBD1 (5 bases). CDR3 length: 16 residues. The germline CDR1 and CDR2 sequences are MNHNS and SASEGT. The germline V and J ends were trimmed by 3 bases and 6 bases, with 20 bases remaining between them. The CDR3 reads CASSDLRGTFRAEAFF. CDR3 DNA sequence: TGTGCCAGCAGTGACCTAAGGGGAACTTTTAGGGCTGAAGCTTTCTTT.

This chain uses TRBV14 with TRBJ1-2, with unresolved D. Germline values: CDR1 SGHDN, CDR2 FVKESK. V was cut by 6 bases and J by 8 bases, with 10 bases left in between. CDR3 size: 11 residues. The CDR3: CASSLESGYTF. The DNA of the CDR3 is TGTGCCAGCAGTCTGGAGAGCGGCTACACCTTC.

CDR3 sequence (DNA): TGCGCCAGCAGCTATTCCGGGACTAGCGGGAATCTCGGGGAGCTGTTTTTT. This codes for CASSYSGTSGNLGELFF. The chain combines TRBV4-3 with TRBJ2-2; 13 bases map to TRBD2. Germline CDR1 and CDR2: LGHNA and YSLEER. Unmatched junction bases numbered 10, after V lost 5 bases and J lost 7 bases. This CDR3 has 17 amino acids.

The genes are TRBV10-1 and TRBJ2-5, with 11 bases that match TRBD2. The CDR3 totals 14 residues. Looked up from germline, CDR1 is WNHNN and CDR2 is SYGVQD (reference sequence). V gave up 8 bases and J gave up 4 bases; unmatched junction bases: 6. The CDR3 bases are TGCGCCAGCGGTAGCGGGGGGGCCGGAGAGACCCAGTACTTC. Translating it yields CASGSGGAGETQYF.

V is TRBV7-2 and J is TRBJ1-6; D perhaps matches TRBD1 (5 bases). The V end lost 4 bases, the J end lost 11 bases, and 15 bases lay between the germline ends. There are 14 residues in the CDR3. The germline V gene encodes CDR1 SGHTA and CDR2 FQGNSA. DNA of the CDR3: TGTGCCAGCAGCTCCTCGTTGACAGAAGCACCCCTCCACTTT. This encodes CASSSSLTEAPLHF. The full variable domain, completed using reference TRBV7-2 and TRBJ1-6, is GAGVSQSPSNKVTEKGKDVELRCDPISGHTALYWYRQSLGQGLEFLIYFQGNSAPDKSGLPSDRFSAERTGGSVSTLTIQRTQQEDSAVYLCASSSSLTEAPLHFGNGTRLTVT.

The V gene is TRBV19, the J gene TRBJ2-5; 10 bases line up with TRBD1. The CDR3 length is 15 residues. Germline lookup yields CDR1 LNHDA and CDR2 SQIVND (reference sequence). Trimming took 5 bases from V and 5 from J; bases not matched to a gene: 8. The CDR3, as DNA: TGTGCCAGTAGTTCCCGGACAGGGGGTCTGGAGACCCAGTACTTC. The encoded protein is CASSSRTGGLETQYF.

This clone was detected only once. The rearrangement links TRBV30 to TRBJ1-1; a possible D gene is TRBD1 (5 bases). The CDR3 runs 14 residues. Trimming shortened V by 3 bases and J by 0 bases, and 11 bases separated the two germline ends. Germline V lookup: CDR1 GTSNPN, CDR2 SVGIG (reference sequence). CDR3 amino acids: CAWRIEGMNTEAFF. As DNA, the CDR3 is TGTGCCTGGAGAATTGAGGGGATGAACACTGAAGCTTTCTTT.

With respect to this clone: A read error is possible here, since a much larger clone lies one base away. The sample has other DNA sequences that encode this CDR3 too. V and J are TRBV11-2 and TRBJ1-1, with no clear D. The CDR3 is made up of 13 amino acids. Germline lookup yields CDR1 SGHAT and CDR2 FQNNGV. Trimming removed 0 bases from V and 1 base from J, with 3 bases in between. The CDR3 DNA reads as TGTGCCAGCAGCTTAGAAGGGAACACTGAAGCTTTCTTT. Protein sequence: CASSLEGNTEAFF.

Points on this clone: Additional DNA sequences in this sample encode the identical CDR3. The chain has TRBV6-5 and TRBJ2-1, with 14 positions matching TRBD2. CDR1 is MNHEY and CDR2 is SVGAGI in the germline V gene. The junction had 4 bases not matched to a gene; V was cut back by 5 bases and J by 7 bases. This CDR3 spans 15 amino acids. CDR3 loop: CASSRGTSGSNEQFF. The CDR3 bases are TGTGCCAGCAGTCGAGGGACTAGCGGGAGTAATGAGCAGTTCTTC.